Listed here are 28 T cell receptor beta chains from one sample, sequenced in a study of cytomegalovirus exposure and HLA in healthy donors. The PCR had 60 Vbeta and 13 Jbeta primers. The assay was immunoSEQ multiplex PCR, and TCRdb's table has in-frame clones only and misses some. The sample records tens of thousands of clones, under 85% being singletons. Sequencing input: PBMCs. Every receptor here comes from a male donor in good health and CMV-seronegative.

The chain carries TRBV9 and TRBJ1-1; D uncertain. The CDR3 spans 15 residues. V shed 4 bases and J shed 0 bases, with 13 bases lying between them. From germline, CDR1 is SGDLS and CDR2 YYNGEE. The CDR3 DNA reads TGTGCCAGCAGCCGTACTGGAGTTATGAACACTGAAGCTTTCTTT. Amino acid sequence: CASSRTGVMNTEAFF.

The V call is TRBV19, the J call TRBJ2-5; a possible D gene is TRBD2 (6 bases). The end of the DNA fits TRBJ2-7 better, so the J call may be wrong. CDR1 is LNHDA and CDR2 is SQIVND in the germline V gene (reference sequence). This CDR3 region has 14 residues. The CDR3 sequence: CASSRLGLSYEQYF. The CDR3 DNA reads as TGTGCCAGTAGCCGTTTGGGACTGTCCTACGAGCAGTACTTC.

The CDR3 bases are TGTGCCATCAGTGAGGGGGCAGGGCTACTTGCGAGTGAGCAGTTCTTC. Residues: CAISEGAGLLASEQFF. The chain recombines TRBV10-3 with TRBJ2-1; weak D call: TRBD1 (5 bases). The CDR3 has 16 residues. The V end lost 2 bases, the J end lost 9 bases, and 20 bases lay between the germline ends. CDR1 and CDR2 from the germline V gene are ENHRY and SYGVKD.

This chain connects TRBV19 to TRBJ1-1, with 9 positions matching TRBD1. There are 15 residues in the CDR3. The germline V gene encodes CDR1 LNHDA and CDR2 SQIVND (reference sequence). V was pared by 4 bases and J by 5 bases, with 8 bases of the junction left unmatched. The CDR3 nucleotides read TGTGCCAGTAGTACCCGGGACAGGGTGCGGACTGAAGCTTTCTTT. Its translation is CASSTRDRVRTEAFF.

The gene calls are TRBV10-1 and TRBJ2-7, with D tentatively TRBD2 (5 bases). The V and J ends lost 2 bases and 7 bases respectively, with 18 bases between them. Germline CDR1 and CDR2: WNHNN and SYGVQD (reference sequence). The CDR3 has 15 amino acids. In nucleotides, the CDR3 is TGCGCCAGCAGTGAGGGAGGAAGCCAGCGTTGTGAGCAGTACTTC. This sequence encodes CASSEGGSQRCEQYF.

The count of this clone is one. The chain is built from TRBV5-4 and TRBJ1-4; D unresolved. V dropped 0 bases and J dropped 0 bases, with 6 bases sitting between them. CDR3 length equals 15 residues. CDR1 and CDR2 from the germline V gene are SGHNT and YYREEE (reference sequence). The CDR3 loop reads CASSLEPATNEKLFF. For the CDR3, the DNA is TGTGCCAGCAGCTTGGAACCAGCAACTAATGAAAAACTGTTTTTT.

This clone has more than one count but fewer than ten. V gene TRBV5-1 combines with J gene TRBJ2-4; D is ambiguous. The CDR3 has 14 amino acids. V lost 4 bases, J lost 7 bases, and 15 bases lay in between. Germline CDR1 SGHRS, CDR2 YFSETQ. The CDR3 sequence: CASSLETWPNIQYF. CDR3 in DNA: TGCGCCAGCAGCCTCGAGACATGGCCGAACATTCAGTACTTC.

CDR3 DNA sequence: TGTGCCAGTAGTAGACAGGAGGCCTATGGCTACACCTTC. Translation gives CASSRQEAYGYTF. This sequence joins TRBV19 and TRBJ1-2; perhaps TRBD1 as D (6 bases). The germline gives CDR1 LNHDA, CDR2 SQIVND (reference sequence). Trimming removed 4 bases from V and 4 bases from J, with 10 bases in between. The CDR3 covers 13 residues.

The chain is built from TRBV10-3 and TRBJ1-3; 7 positions match TRBD1. The V segment lost 10 bases and the J segment 0 bases; nucleotides outside the gene matches: 12. CDR1 and CDR2 (germline): ENHRY, SYGVKD. This CDR3 spans 16 amino acids. In DNA, the CDR3 is TGTGCCACCAGGGGAGACAGGGCCAGCTCTGGAAACACCATATATTTT. Protein product: CATRGDRASSGNTIYF.

The rearrangement links TRBV10-3 to TRBJ2-5, with TRBD2 matching 9 bases. CDR3 length: 15 amino acids. The germline V gene encodes CDR1 ENHRY and CDR2 SYGVKD. V was clipped by 2 bases and J by 5 bases; unmatched bases: 6. The DNA for the CDR3 is TGTGCCATCAGTGAGCCGAGCGGGGGGTGGGAGACCCAGTACTTC. It is translated as CAISEPSGGWETQYF.

This CDR3 is CASSPGQGVNSPLHF. For the CDR3, the DNA is TGTGCCAGCAGTCCCGGACAGGGGGTTAATTCACCCCTCCACTTT. J is TRBJ1-6 and V is TRBV27; 10 bases agree with TRBD1. With 5 bases clipped from V and 6 bases from J, the junction kept 4 bases outside the gene matches. This CDR3 is built from 15 residues. CDR1 MNHEY and CDR2 SMNVEV come from the germline V gene (reference sequence).

This clone is a singleton in its sample. V and J are TRBV5-4 and TRBJ1-1, with 7 positions matching TRBD1. This CDR3 contains 15 residues. Germline CDR1 and CDR2: SGHNT and YYREEE (reference sequence). The junction had 6 bases not matched to a gene; V was cut back by 3 bases and J by 1 base. In DNA form, the CDR3 reads TGTGCCAGCAGCTGGGACAACAGGGGGAACACTGAAGCTTTCTTT. It codes for CASSWDNRGNTEAFF.

This clone was detected only a few times. This rearrangement joins TRBV27 to TRBJ2-3; 7 nucleotides agree with TRBD2. Germline V gives CDR1 MNHEY, CDR2 SMNVEV (reference sequence). The CDR3 sequence is 15 residues long. Trimming removed 5 bases from V and 8 bases from J; junction bases left unmatched: 13. CDR3 sequence (DNA): TGTGCCAGCAGTCAGAGCGGGACCGCGAGCCTTACGCAGTATTTT. This encodes CASSQSGTASLTQYF.

This chain connects TRBV5-1 to TRBJ2-1; D possibly corresponds to TRBD1 (6 bases). The CDR3 length is 12 residues. The ends were cut back, 8 bases at V and 3 bases at J, with 9 bases in the middle. Germline CDR1 SGHRS, CDR2 YFSETQ. The CDR3 sequence is CASTGIYNEQFF. Written as DNA, the CDR3 is TGCGCCAGTACAGGGATCTACAATGAGCAGTTCTTC.

The genes are TRBV5-1 and TRBJ2-2; TRBD2 aligns across 12 bases. Germline V gives CDR1 SGHRS, CDR2 YFSETQ. The CDR3 spans 19 residues. V shed 4 bases, J shed 4 bases, and the junction held 14 bases outside the gene matches. The CDR3 protein is CASSQIWSSGRAGTGELFF. CDR3 DNA: TGCGCCAGCAGCCAGATCTGGTCTAGCGGGAGGGCCGGCACCGGGGAGCTGTTTTTT. Together with reference TRBV5-1 and TRBJ2-2, the CDR3 gives the full variable domain: KAGVTQTPRYLIKTRGQQVTLSCSPISGHRSVSWYQQTPGQGLQFLFEYFSETQRNKGNFPGRFSGRQFSNSRSEMNVSTLELGDSALYLCASSQIWSSGRAGTGELFFGEGSRLTVL.

The chain combines TRBV7-2 with TRBJ1-5; 11 nucleotides match TRBD1. The CDR3 consists of 15 residues. The V gene's germline CDR1 is SGHTA and CDR2 FQGNSA. V was pared by 5 bases and J by 5 bases, with 5 bases of the junction left unmatched. CDR3 residues: CASSVGQGVHQPQHF. CDR3 nucleotides: TGTGCCAGCAGCGTGGGACAGGGGGTACATCAGCCCCAGCATTTT.

This chain joins TRBV11-2 and TRBJ2-2; 11 bases are shared with TRBD2. V shed 2 bases and J 5 bases; nucleotides not matched to a gene: 7. Per the germline V gene, CDR1 is SGHAT and CDR2 is FQNNGV. The CDR3 is 17 amino acids. The CDR3: CASSLIAGGPATGELFF. The CDR3, as DNA: TGTGCCAGCAGCTTAATAGCGGGAGGGCCTGCTACCGGGGAGCTGTTTTTT.

The rearrangement joins TRBV7-9 to TRBJ1-6; the match to TRBD1 covers 11 bases. V shed 6 bases and J 9 bases; nucleotides not matched to a gene: 1. CDR3 size: 13 residues. Germline V CDR1 and CDR2: SEHNR, FQNEAQ (reference sequence). CDR3 loop: CASRDRGLSPLHF. CDR3 in DNA: TGTGCCAGCAGGGACAGGGGGCTTTCACCCCTCCACTTT. The full variable domain, its missing parts supplied by reference TRBV7-9 and TRBJ1-6, is DTGVSQNPRHKITKRGQNVTFRCDPISEHNRLYWYRQTLGQGPEFLTYFQNEAQLEKSRLLSDRFSAERPKGSFSTLEIQRTEQGDSAMYLCASRDRGLSPLHFGNGTRLTVT.

V and J are TRBV5-4 and TRBJ2-1; D possibly corresponds to TRBD1 (6 bases). This CDR3 spans 15 amino acids. Germline V gene data show CDR1 as SGHNT and CDR2 as YYREEE (reference sequence). V shed 0 bases and J shed 2 bases, with 9 bases lying between them. The CDR3 is CASSLVGAPYNEQFF. The CDR3 DNA reads as TGTGCCAGCAGCTTGGTGGGGGCCCCCTACAATGAGCAGTTCTTC.

This clone was counted a single time. The chain employs TRBV7-8 and TRBJ1-6; TRBD1 matches at 9 bases. CDR1 SGHVS and CDR2 FQNEAQ come from the germline V gene. The CDR3 extends over 14 amino acids. V was pared by 3 bases and J by 7 bases, with 1 base of the junction left unmatched. The CDR3 loop reads CASSFGQGNSPLHF. The CDR3 DNA follows: TGTGCCAGCAGCTTCGGACAGGGGAATTCACCCCTCCACTTT. The full variable domain, with the rest looked up from reference TRBV7-8 and TRBJ1-6, is GAGVSQSPRYKVAKRGQDVALRCDPISGHVSLFWYQQALGQGPEFLTYFQNEAQLDKSGLPSDRFFAERPEGSVSTLKIQRTQQEDSAVYLCASSFGQGNSPLHFGNGTRLTVT.

This clone was observed once. The chain has TRBV10-2 and TRBJ1-2; D call uncertain. Germline V gives CDR1 WSHSY, CDR2 SAAADI. V lost 3 bases and J 7 bases, leaving 12 bases between the germline ends. The CDR3 extends over 13 amino acids. The CDR3 coding sequence is TGCGCCAGCAGTGATGGGGAGGATCTTGGCTACACCTTC. The encoded protein is CASSDGEDLGYTF.

This rearrangement joins TRBV6-5 to TRBJ2-5, with a weak D call TRBD2 (5 bases). Germline-derived CDR1 and CDR2 are MNHEY and SVGAGI. V lost 7 bases, J lost 4 bases, and 19 bases lay in between. The CDR3 extends over 15 amino acids. CDR3 in amino acids: CASTNAVGVGETQYF. DNA of the CDR3: TGTGCCAGCACAAATGCGGTCGGGGTAGGAGAGACCCAGTACTTC.

The chain combines TRBV2 with TRBJ1-1; D is unresolved. CDR3 size: 14 residues. The germline V and J ends were trimmed by 10 bases and 0 bases, with 15 bases remaining between them. Germline V CDR1 and CDR2: SNHLY, FYNNEI. CDR3 nucleotide sequence: TGTGCCACCGCGGTGATCCGCTTGAACACTGAAGCTTTCTTT. Translated, it gives CATAVIRLNTEAFF.

V usage is TRBV29-1 and J usage is TRBJ1-2; TRBD1 matches 7 bases. The CDR3 contains 17 residues. The germline V gene has CDR1 SQVTM and CDR2 ANQGSEA. V dropped 3 bases and J dropped 1; count of bases not matched to a gene: 14. The CDR3: CSVDSPPRGQINYGYTF. The CDR3 region has the DNA TGCAGCGTTGATTCCCCGCCGCGGGGACAGATTAACTATGGCTACACCTTC. The whole variable domain, filled in from reference TRBV29-1 and TRBJ1-2, reads SAVISQKPSRDICQRGTSLTIQCQVDSQVTMMFWYRQQPGQSLTLIATANQGSEATYESGFVIDKFPISRPNLTFSTLTVSNMSPEDSSIYLCSVDSPPRGQINYGYTFGSGTRLTVV.

The chain carries TRBV7-9 and TRBJ2-3, with 8 bases fitting TRBD2. The CDR3 contains 16 residues. V lost 4 bases and J lost 5; bases outside the gene matches: 11. CDR1 is SEHNR, CDR2 FQNEAQ, per germline (reference sequence). The CDR3 DNA sequence: TGTGCCAGCAGCTCTATCGCCAGCGGGAGTGGAGATACGCAGTATTTT. Translation: CASSSIASGSGDTQYF.

The count of this clone is one. V and J are TRBV6-1 and TRBJ2-7; D unclear. The CDR3 runs 15 residues. Germline lookup yields CDR1 MNHNS and CDR2 SASEGT. V shed 2 bases and J shed 0 bases, with 11 bases lying between them. CDR3 DNA: TGTGCCAGCAGTGAAACGGAGTCTAGCTCCTACGAGCAGTACTTC. This sequence encodes CASSETESSSYEQYF.

The CDR3 sequence is CSTGSGYTF. The CDR3 DNA reads TGTAGTACCGGGAGTGGCTACACCTTC. The V and J genes are TRBV30 and TRBJ1-2; D is unresolved. Per the germline V gene, CDR1 is GTSNPN and CDR2 is SVGIG (reference sequence). This CDR3 is built from 9 residues. Full variable domain (missing parts from reference TRBV30 and TRBJ1-2): SQTIHQWPATLVQPVGSPLSLECTVEGTSNPNLYWYRQAAGRGLQLLFYSVGIGQISSEVPQNLSASRPQDRQFILSSKKLLLSDSGFYLCSTGSGYTFGSGTRLTVV.

The chain employs TRBV6-5 and TRBJ2-5; 7 bases line up with TRBD1. Losses at the gene ends were 6 bases for V and 5 bases for J; bases not matched to a gene: 6. Germline CDR1 MNHEY, CDR2 SVGAGI. The CDR3 covers 13 residues. The CDR3 region has the DNA TGTGCCAGCAGGCTGACAGGGTTCGAGACCCAGTACTTC. This translates into CASRLTGFETQYF.